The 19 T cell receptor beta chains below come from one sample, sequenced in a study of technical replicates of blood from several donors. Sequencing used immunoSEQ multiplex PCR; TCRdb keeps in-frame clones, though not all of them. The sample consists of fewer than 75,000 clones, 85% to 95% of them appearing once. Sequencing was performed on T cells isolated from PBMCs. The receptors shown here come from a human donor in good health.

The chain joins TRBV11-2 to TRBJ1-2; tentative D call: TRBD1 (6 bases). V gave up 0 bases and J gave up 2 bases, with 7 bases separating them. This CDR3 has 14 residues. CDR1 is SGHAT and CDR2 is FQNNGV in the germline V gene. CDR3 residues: CASSLEGGNYGYTF. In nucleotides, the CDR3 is TGTGCCAGCAGCTTAGAAGGGGGAAACTATGGCTACACCTTC.

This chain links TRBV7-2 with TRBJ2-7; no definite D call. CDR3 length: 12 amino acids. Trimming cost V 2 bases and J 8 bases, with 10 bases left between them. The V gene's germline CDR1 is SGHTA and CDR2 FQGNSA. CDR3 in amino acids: CASSLSTEKQYF. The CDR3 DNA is TGTGCCAGCAGCTTATCCACAGAGAAGCAGTACTTC. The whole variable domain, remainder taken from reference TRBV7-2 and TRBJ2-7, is GAGVSQSPSNKVTEKGKDVELRCDPISGHTALYWYRQSLGQGLEFLIYFQGNSAPDKSGLPSDRFSAERTGGSVSTLTIQRTQQEDSAVYLCASSLSTEKQYFGPGTRLTVT.

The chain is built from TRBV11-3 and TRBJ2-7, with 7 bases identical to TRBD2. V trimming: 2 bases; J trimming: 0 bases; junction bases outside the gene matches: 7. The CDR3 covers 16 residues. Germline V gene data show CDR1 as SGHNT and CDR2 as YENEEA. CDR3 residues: CASSLPDGGSSYEQYF. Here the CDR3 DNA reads TGTGCCAGCAGCTTACCCGACGGGGGGAGCTCCTACGAGCAGTACTTC.

The CDR3 DNA follows: TGTGCCAGCAGCCCCCAGGGATTCCAAGAGACCCAGTACTTC. It translates to CASSPQGFQETQYF. The chain employs TRBV7-8 and TRBJ2-5; perhaps TRBD1 as D (5 bases). Germline lookup yields CDR1 SGHVS and CDR2 FQNEAQ. The CDR3 length is 14 residues. V was trimmed by 5 bases and J by 1 base, leaving 11 bases between them.

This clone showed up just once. CDR3 sequence reads: CASNRDGELFF. DNA for the CDR3: TGCGCCAGCAACCGCGACGGGGAGCTGTTTTTT. This chain links TRBV5-1 with TRBJ2-2; D is uncertain. The CDR3 sequence is 11 residues long. The germline gives CDR1 SGHRS, CDR2 YFSETQ. V was shortened by 6 bases and J by 7 bases, with 7 bases between the two germline ends.

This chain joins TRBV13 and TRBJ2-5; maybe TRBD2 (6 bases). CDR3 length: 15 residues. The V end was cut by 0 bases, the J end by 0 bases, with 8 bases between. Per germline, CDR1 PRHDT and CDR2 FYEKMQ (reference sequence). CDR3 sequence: CASSLGTSNQETQYF. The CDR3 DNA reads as TGTGCCAGCAGCTTAGGGACTAGTAACCAAGAGACCCAGTACTTC.

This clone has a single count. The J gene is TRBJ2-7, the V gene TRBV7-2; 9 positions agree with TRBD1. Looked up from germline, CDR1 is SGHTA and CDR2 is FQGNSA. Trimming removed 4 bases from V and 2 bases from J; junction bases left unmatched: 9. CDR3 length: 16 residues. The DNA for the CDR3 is TGTGCCAGCAGCTACACCAGGGACAGGGATCCCTACGAGCAGTACTTC. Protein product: CASSYTRDRDPYEQYF.

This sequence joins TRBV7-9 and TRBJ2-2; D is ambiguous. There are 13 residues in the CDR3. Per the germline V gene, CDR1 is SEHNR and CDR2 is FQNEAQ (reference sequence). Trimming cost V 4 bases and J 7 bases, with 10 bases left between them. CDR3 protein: CASSYSGIGELFF. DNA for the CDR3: TGTGCCAGCAGCTACAGTGGAATCGGGGAGCTGTTTTTT. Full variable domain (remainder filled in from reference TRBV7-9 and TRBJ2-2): DTGVSQNPRHKITKRGQNVTFRCDPISEHNRLYWYRQTLGQGPEFLTYFQNEAQLEKSRLLSDRFSAERPKGSFSTLEIQRTEQGDSAMYLCASSYSGIGELFFGEGSRLTVL.

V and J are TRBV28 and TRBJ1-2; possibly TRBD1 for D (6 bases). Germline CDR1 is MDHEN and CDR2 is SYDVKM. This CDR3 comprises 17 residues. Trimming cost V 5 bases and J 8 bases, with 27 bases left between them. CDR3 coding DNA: TGTGCCAGCAGTCCCCCCACAGGGCTTGTGGTCCTCGGGGGCTACACCTTC. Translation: CASSPPTGLVVLGGYTF.

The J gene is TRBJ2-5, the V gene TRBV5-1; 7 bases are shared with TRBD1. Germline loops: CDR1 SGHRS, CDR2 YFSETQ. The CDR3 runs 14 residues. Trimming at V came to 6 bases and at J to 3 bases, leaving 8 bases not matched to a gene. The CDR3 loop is CASTSRGLEETQYF. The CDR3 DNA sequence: TGCGCCAGCACCTCCAGGGGGTTGGAAGAGACCCAGTACTTC.

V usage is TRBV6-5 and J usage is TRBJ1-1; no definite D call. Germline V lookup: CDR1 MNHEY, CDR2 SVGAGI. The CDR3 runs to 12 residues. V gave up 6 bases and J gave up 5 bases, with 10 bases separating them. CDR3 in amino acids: CASRTALTEAFF. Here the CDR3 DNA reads TGTGCCAGCAGAACAGCTTTGACTGAAGCTTTCTTT.

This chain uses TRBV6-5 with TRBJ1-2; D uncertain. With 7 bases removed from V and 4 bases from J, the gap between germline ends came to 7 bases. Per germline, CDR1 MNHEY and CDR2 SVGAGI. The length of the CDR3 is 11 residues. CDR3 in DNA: TGTGCCAGCAAGGAGGGCTATGGCTACACCTTC. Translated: CASKEGYGYTF.

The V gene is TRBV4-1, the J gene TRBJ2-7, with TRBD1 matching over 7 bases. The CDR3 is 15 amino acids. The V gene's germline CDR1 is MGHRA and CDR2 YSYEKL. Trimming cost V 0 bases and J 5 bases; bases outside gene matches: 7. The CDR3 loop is CASSQEGQNEDEQYF. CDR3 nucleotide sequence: TGCGCCAGCAGCCAAGAGGGACAGAACGAGGACGAGCAGTACTTC.

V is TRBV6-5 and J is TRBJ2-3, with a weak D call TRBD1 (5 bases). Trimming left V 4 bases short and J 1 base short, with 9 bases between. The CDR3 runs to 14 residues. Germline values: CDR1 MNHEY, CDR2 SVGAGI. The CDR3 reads CASSSSRGTDTQYF. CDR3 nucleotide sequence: TGTGCCAGCAGTTCCTCCAGGGGCACAGATACGCAGTATTTT.

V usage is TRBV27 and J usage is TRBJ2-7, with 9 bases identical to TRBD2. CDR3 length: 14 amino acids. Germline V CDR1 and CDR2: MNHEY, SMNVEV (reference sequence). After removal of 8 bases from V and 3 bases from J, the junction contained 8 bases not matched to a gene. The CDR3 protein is CASGLAKGVYEQYF. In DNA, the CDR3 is TGTGCCAGCGGACTAGCGAAAGGAGTCTACGAGCAGTACTTC.

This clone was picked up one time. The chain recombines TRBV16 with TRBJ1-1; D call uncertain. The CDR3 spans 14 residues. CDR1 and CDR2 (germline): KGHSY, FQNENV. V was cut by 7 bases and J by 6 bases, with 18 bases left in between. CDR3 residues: CASNLEGRTAEAFF. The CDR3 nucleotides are TGTGCCAGCAACCTCGAGGGAAGAACGGCTGAAGCTTTCTTT.

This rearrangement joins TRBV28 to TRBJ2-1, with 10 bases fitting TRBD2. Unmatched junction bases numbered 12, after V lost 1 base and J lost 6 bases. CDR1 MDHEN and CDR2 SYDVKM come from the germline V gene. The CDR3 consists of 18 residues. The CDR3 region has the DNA TGTGCCAGCAGTTTATACCGCCCGGCTAGCGGGAGAAGCAATGAGCAGTTCTTC. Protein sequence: CASSLYRPASGRSNEQFF.

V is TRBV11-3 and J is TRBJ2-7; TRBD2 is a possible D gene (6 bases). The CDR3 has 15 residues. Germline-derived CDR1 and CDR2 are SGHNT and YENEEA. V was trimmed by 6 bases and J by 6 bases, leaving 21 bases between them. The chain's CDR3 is CASRDTGGVSREQYF. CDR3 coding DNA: TGTGCCAGCAGAGATACAGGCGGGGTAAGCCGCGAGCAGTACTTC. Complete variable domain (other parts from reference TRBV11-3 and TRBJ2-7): EAGVVQSPRYKIIEKKQPVAFWCNPISGHNTLYWYLQNLGQGPELLIRYENEEAVDDSQLPKDRFSAERLKGVDSTLKIQPAELGDSAVYLCASRDTGGVSREQYFGPGTRLTVT.

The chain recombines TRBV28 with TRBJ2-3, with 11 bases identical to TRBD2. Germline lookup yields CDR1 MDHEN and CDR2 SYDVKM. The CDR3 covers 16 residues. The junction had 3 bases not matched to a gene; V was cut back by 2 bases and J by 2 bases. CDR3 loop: CASSLAGLADTDTQYF. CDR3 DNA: TGTGCCAGCAGTTTAGCGGGACTAGCGGACACAGATACGCAGTATTTT.